This TCR beta chain was sequenced for a study of blood T cell repertoires in COVID-19. Study-wide context: Acute-phase and convalescent COVID-19 samples originated in the United States, Italy and Spain.

Germline CDR1 SNHLY, CDR2 FYNNEI. J was trimmed by 1 base and V by 5 bases; bases with no gene match: 7. CDR3 length: 15 amino acids. TCRdb's table, derived via immunoSEQ multiplex PCR, lists solely in-frame clones and lacks some. The sample gives some 160,000 clones, approximately 80% of which show up once; 1.5% is in the top ten. The sequence was collected from a human donor in a cohort sampled during active COVID-19. Sequencing was performed on peripheral blood. The genes are TRBV2 and TRBJ2-7; 8 bases match TRBD1. This chain's CDR3 is CASSPDRVTSYEQYF. The CDR3 region has the DNA TGTGCCAGCAGTCCGGACAGGGTCACTTCCTACGAGCAGTACTTC. Full variable domain (missing parts from reference TRBV2 and TRBJ2-7): EPEVTQTPSHQVTQMGQEVILRCVPISNHLYFYWYRQILGQKVEFLVSFYNNEISEKSEIFDDQFSVERPDGSNFTLKIRSTKLEDSAMYFCASSPDRVTSYEQYFGPGTRLTVT.